A single sample gave rise to the 16 T cell receptor beta chains below, sequenced in a study of cytomegalovirus exposure and HLA in healthy donors. Use of 60 Vbeta and 13 Jbeta primers characterized the PCR. Sequencing used immunoSEQ multiplex PCR; TCRdb keeps in-frame clones, though not all of them. The top ten clones hold 5.5% to 7.5% of a sample with some 160,000 clones, around 72% of them seen once. The sequenced sample consisted of PBMCs. Receptor source: a woman aged 40 to 49 in good health and CMV-seropositive.

The genes are TRBV5-1 and TRBJ1-2, with 9 bases fitting TRBD1. Germline CDR1 is SGHRS and CDR2 is YFSETQ. CDR3 size: 16 residues. With V trimmed by 2 bases and J by 0 bases, 5 bases remained unmatched. The CDR3 sequence: CASSLGDRVTNYGYTF. The CDR3, as DNA: TGCGCCAGCAGCTTAGGGGACAGGGTTACTAACTATGGCTACACCTTC.

The chain uses TRBV23-1 and TRBJ1-2; no definite D call. TRBV23-1 has ORF status, its function being uncertain. CDR3 length: 15 residues. V gave up 0 bases and J gave up 1 base, with 9 bases separating them. The CDR3 reads CASSQSSSSNYGYTF. CDR3 DNA sequence: TGCGCCAGCAGTCAATCGTCTAGTAGTAACTATGGCTACACCTTC.

This clone occurred a few times. The genes are TRBV29-1 and TRBJ1-5, with a weak D call TRBD1 (5 bases). CDR3 length equals 13 residues. V lost 8 bases and J lost 4, with 15 bases in between. Germline loops: CDR1 SQVTM, CDR2 ANQGSEA. CDR3 sequence (DNA): TGCAGCTTTAGGGGAGGTGGTAATCAGCCCCAGCATTTT. Amino acid sequence: CSFRGGGNQPQHF.

J is TRBJ1-5 and V is TRBV7-2; unclear D gene. V dropped 1 base and J dropped 7 bases, with 8 bases sitting between them. Per the germline V gene, CDR1 is SGHTA and CDR2 is FQGNSA. The CDR3 is 13 amino acids. In nucleotides, the CDR3 is TGTGCCAGCAGCTTAGGTCCGGTCCAGCCCCAGCATTTT. Protein sequence: CASSLGPVQPQHF. Together with reference TRBV7-2 and TRBJ1-5, the CDR3 gives the full variable domain: GAGVSQSPSNKVTEKGKDVELRCDPISGHTALYWYRQSLGQGLEFLIYFQGNSAPDKSGLPSDRFSAERTGGSVSTLTIQRTQQEDSAVYLCASSLGPVQPQHFGDGTRLSIL.

The chain employs TRBV19 and TRBJ2-3; 13 bases are shared with TRBD2. The junction had 7 bases not matched to a gene; V was cut back by 1 base and J by 0 bases. From germline, CDR1 is LNHDA and CDR2 SQIVND (reference sequence). The CDR3 loop spans 19 amino acids. In DNA, the CDR3 is TGTGCCAGTAGTATAGGTAGGAGACTAGCGGGGGGAAGCACAGATACGCAGTATTTT. Protein product: CASSIGRRLAGGSTDTQYF.

The rearrangement links TRBV6-6 to TRBJ2-3; 7 bases match TRBD1. This CDR3 has 16 amino acids. Germline-derived CDR1 and CDR2 are MNHNY and SVGAGI (reference sequence). V trimming: 0 bases; J trimming: 5 bases; junction bases outside the gene matches: 8. CDR3: CASSYSEPNRGDTQYF. The CDR3 DNA reads TGTGCCAGCAGTTACTCCGAGCCGAACAGGGGAGATACGCAGTATTTT.

In its sample, this clone was seen a few times. This sequence joins TRBV9 and TRBJ2-7, with 7 bases matching TRBD2. Germline V gene data show CDR1 as SGDLS and CDR2 as YYNGEE. After removal of 0 bases from V and 7 bases from J, the junction contained 4 bases not matched to a gene. This CDR3 contains 13 residues. The DNA for the CDR3 is TGTGCCAGCAGCGTAGAGTGGCGGGGGGAGCAGTACTTC. Its translation is CASSVEWRGEQYF.

The chain joins TRBV7-8 to TRBJ2-5; 9 bases match TRBD2. This CDR3 is 14 amino acids long. CDR1 and CDR2 from the germline V gene are SGHVS and FQNEAQ. V lost 4 bases and J lost 4; bases outside the gene matches: 4. The chain's CDR3 is CASSSTSGSETQYF. The CDR3 DNA sequence: TGTGCCAGCAGCTCCACTAGCGGGTCAGAGACCCAGTACTTC. Together with reference TRBV7-8 and TRBJ2-5, the CDR3 gives the full variable domain: GAGVSQSPRYKVAKRGQDVALRCDPISGHVSLFWYQQALGQGPEFLTYFQNEAQLDKSGLPSDRFFAERPEGSVSTLKIQRTQQEDSAVYLCASSSTSGSETQYFGPGTRLLVL.

As regards this clone: One junction end does not reproduce the germline sequence, and a read error may be involved. The chain is built from TRBV7-3 and TRBJ2-6; D is perhaps TRBD2 (7 bases). The CDR3 has 17 amino acids. CDR1 is SGHTA, CDR2 FQGTGA, per germline. The CDR3 spells CASSQGGGQTGANGLTF. In DNA, the CDR3 is TGTGCCAGCAGCCAAGGGGGGGGCCAAACTGGGGCCAACGGCCTGACTTTC. The full variable domain, in which reference TRBV7-3 and TRBJ2-6 provide the parts outside the CDR3, is GAGVSQTPSNKVTEKGKYVELRCDPISGHTALYWYRQSLGQGPEFLIYFQGTGAADDSGLPNDRFFAVRPEGSVSTLKIQRTERGDSAVYLCASSQGGGQTGANGLTFGAGSRLTVL.

This chain links TRBV5-3 with TRBJ1-1; 7 bases align to TRBD1. TRBV5-3 has ORF status, its function being uncertain. With 9 bases clipped from V and 5 bases from J, the junction kept 22 bases outside the gene matches. The CDR3 is 17 amino acids. CDR3 nucleotides: TGTGCCAAACAGGGGCCCGGACAAGGGGGCGCGAGGACTGAAGCTTTCTTT. Amino acids: CAKQGPGQGGARTEAFF.

V is TRBV28 and J is TRBJ1-6, with TRBD1 matching 7 bases. The CDR3 runs 15 residues. Trimming cost V 4 bases and J 10 bases; bases outside gene matches: 10. From germline, CDR1 is MDHEN and CDR2 SYDVKM. The CDR3 sequence is CASSSPQGGSSPLHF. CDR3 bases: TGTGCCAGCAGTTCTCCGCAGGGGGGATCGTCACCCCTCCACTTT. The full variable domain, its missing parts supplied by reference TRBV28 and TRBJ1-6, is DVKVTQSSRYLVKRTGEKVFLECVQDMDHENMFWYRQDPGLGLRLIYFSYDVKMKEKGDIPEGYSVSREKKERFSLILESASTNQTSMYLCASSSPQGGSSPLHFGNGTRLTVT.

The chain combines TRBV15 with TRBJ1-5; 8 bases map to TRBD1. The trim removed 0 bases at V and 0 bases at J, leaving 4 bases unmatched. CDR3 size: 17 residues. Germline V lookup: CDR1 LNHNV, CDR2 YYDKDF (reference sequence). CDR3 sequence: CATSRDGTGYSNQPQHF. DNA for the CDR3: TGTGCCACCAGCAGAGATGGGACAGGCTATAGCAATCAGCCCCAGCATTTT. Full variable domain (remainder filled in from reference TRBV15 and TRBJ1-5): DAMVIQNPRYQVTQFGKPVTLSCSQTLNHNVMYWYQQKSSQAPKLLFHYYDKDFNNEADTPDNFQSRRPNTSFCFLDIRSPGLGDTAMYLCATSRDGTGYSNQPQHFGDGTRLSIL.

The chain links TRBV30 to TRBJ2-2, with TRBD1 matching over 7 bases. J lost 6 bases, V lost 3 bases, and 7 bases had no gene match. Germline CDR1 is GTSNPN and CDR2 is SVGIG (reference sequence). The length of the CDR3 is 14 residues. The CDR3 DNA reads TGTGCCTGGAGAGGAGAGGGGGCCCCCGGGGAGCTGTTTTTT. Protein sequence: CAWRGEGAPGELFF. Variable domain in full (rest from reference TRBV30 and TRBJ2-2): SQTIHQWPATLVQPVGSPLSLECTVEGTSNPNLYWYRQAAGRGLQLLFYSVGIGQISSEVPQNLSASRPQDRQFILSSKKLLLSDSGFYLCAWRGEGAPGELFFGEGSRLTVL.

Worth noting for this clone: The same CDR3 can be traced to other DNA sequences in this sample. This chain connects TRBV5-6 to TRBJ1-2; D gene unclear. V was trimmed by 2 bases and J by 3 bases, leaving 11 bases between them. CDR1 and CDR2 (germline): SGHDT, YYEEEE. There are 14 residues in the CDR3. The CDR3 sequence is CASSLGRRDYGYTF. The CDR3 bases are TGTGCCAGCAGCTTAGGTCGGAGAGACTATGGCTACACCTTC.

The chain carries TRBV19 and TRBJ1-2; weak D call: TRBD1 (5 bases). This CDR3 has 16 residues. The germline V gene has CDR1 LNHDA and CDR2 SQIVND (reference sequence). Trimming removed 0 bases from V and 4 bases from J, with 15 bases in between. The CDR3 DNA reads TGTGCCAGTAGTATAGACTATCAGACAGTCGGCTATGGCTACACCTTC. Protein sequence: CASSIDYQTVGYGYTF.

The chain couples TRBV6-4 to TRBJ1-5; D unclear. V was cut by 10 bases and J by 5 bases, with 15 bases left in between. Germline loops: CDR1 MRHNA, CDR2 SNTAGT. The CDR3 is 13 residues long. The CDR3 here is CATCRGPYQPQHF. Here the CDR3 DNA reads TGTGCCACCTGCCGGGGTCCCTATCAGCCCCAGCATTTT.